The 22 T cell receptor beta chains given below trace back to one sample, sequenced in a study of technical replicates of blood from a handful of donors (dated by TCRdb to the late 2010s). Libraries were constructed by the immunoSEQ multiplex PCR assay. TCRdb holds this immuneACCESS table with in-frame rearrangements only. Some clones are missing; in checked studies, unresolved V genes explain under half, and the rest has no known cause. The sample table holds more than 65,000 clones, of which 91% were seen once. The ten most abundant clones make up 0.3% to 0.4% of the sample. Material for sequencing was T cells isolated from PBMCs. The receptor set was obtained from a human donor in good health. Some clones in this sample may be carry-over from other donors' samples.

V and J are TRBV19 and TRBJ2-4; D is perhaps TRBD2 (6 bases). This CDR3 has 15 amino acids. Trimming left V 9 bases short and J 6 bases short, with 21 bases between. Germline CDR1 is LNHDA and CDR2 is SQIVND (reference sequence). The CDR3 protein is CASTTSSGWGNIQYF. The CDR3 DNA reads TGTGCCAGCACCACTAGCTCCGGGTGGGGAAACATTCAGTACTTC.

The V call is TRBV7-9, the J call TRBJ2-7; 14 bases are shared with TRBD2. Germline V CDR1 and CDR2: SEHNR, FQNEAQ (reference sequence). V lost 3 bases to trimming and J lost 2 bases; unmatched junction nucleotides: 9. CDR3 length: 18 amino acids. DNA of the CDR3: TGTGCCAGCAGCTTCCGCGGACTAGCGGGAGGAACACCCTACGAGCAGTACTTC. Translated, it gives CASSFRGLAGGTPYEQYF.

This clone showed up just once. V gene TRBV28 combines with J gene TRBJ2-1, with D unresolved. Trimming removed 3 bases from V and 8 bases from J, with 14 bases in between. Germline V lookup: CDR1 MDHEN, CDR2 SYDVKM. This CDR3 is 14 amino acids long. CDR3 in DNA: TGTGCCAGCAGTTTTAACCGTGTGAGCGATGAGCAGTTCTTC. This encodes CASSFNRVSDEQFF.

The chain couples TRBV2 to TRBJ2-2; the match to TRBD1 covers 7 bases. V lost 2 bases, J lost 10 bases, and 10 bases stayed unmatched. Germline V gene data show CDR1 as SNHLY and CDR2 as FYNNEI. The CDR3 is 15 residues long. The DNA of the CDR3 is TGTGCCAGCAGTGAAACCTCTACACAGGGGTCGGAGCTGTTTTTT. Its protein is CASSETSTQGSELFF.

The genes are TRBV4-1 and TRBJ2-7; TRBD1 aligns across 10 bases. Germline V gene data show CDR1 as MGHRA and CDR2 as YSYEKL. The CDR3 length is 16 residues. The V segment lost 0 bases and the J segment 7 bases; nucleotides outside the gene matches: 9. CDR3 DNA sequence: TGCGCCAGCAGCCAAGATACGGGACAGGGGTTTAGGGAGCAGTACTTC. Its translation: CASSQDTGQGFREQYF.

The chain is built from TRBV18 and TRBJ2-7; 8 positions agree with TRBD1. Per the germline V gene, CDR1 is KGHSH and CDR2 is LQKENI. V shed 1 base and J 2 bases; nucleotides not matched to a gene: 7. The CDR3 loop spans 16 amino acids. DNA for the CDR3: TGTGCCAGCTCACCACTTCCAGGGGGCGGGGCCTACGAGCAGTACTTC. Protein product: CASSPLPGGGAYEQYF.

This clone was observed a handful of times. The chain recombines TRBV4-2 with TRBJ2-7; 11 bases map to TRBD2. From germline, CDR1 is LGHNA and CDR2 YNFKEQ. The CDR3 totals 15 residues. Trimming at V came to 0 bases and at J to 4 bases, leaving 2 bases not matched to a gene. This CDR3 reads CASSQDTSGSYEQYF. In DNA, the CDR3 is TGTGCCAGCAGCCAAGATACTAGCGGGAGTTACGAGCAGTACTTC.

The gene calls are TRBV19 and TRBJ2-3, with 9 nucleotides matching TRBD2. Per the germline V gene, CDR1 is LNHDA and CDR2 is SQIVND (reference sequence). This CDR3 region has 16 residues. The V gene end was trimmed by 2 bases and the J gene end by 2 bases; junction bases not matched to a gene: 5. In DNA, the CDR3 is TGTGCCAGTAGTATATCCGGGACTAGCTTCACAGATACGCAGTATTTT. It yields the protein CASSISGTSFTDTQYF. Variable domain in full (rest from reference TRBV19 and TRBJ2-3): DGGITQSPKYLFRKEGQNVTLSCEQNLNHDAMYWYRQDPGQGLRLIYYSQIVNDFQKGDIAEGYSVSREKKESFPLTVTSAQKNPTAFYLCASSISGTSFTDTQYFGPGTRLTVL.

In this sample, this clone turned up once. The V gene is TRBV4-2, the J gene TRBJ1-2; D is unresolved. The CDR3 consists of 14 residues. Looked up from germline, CDR1 is LGHNA and CDR2 is YNFKEQ. V was cut by 0 bases and J by 4 bases, with 9 bases left in between. This chain's CDR3 is CASSQELDIYGYTF. The DNA for the CDR3 is TGTGCCAGCAGCCAAGAATTAGATATCTATGGCTACACCTTC.

The gene calls are TRBV5-4 and TRBJ2-1; TRBD2 matches 9 bases. The germline V gene has CDR1 SGHNT and CDR2 YYREEE (reference sequence). Losses at the gene ends were 0 bases for V and 4 bases for J; bases not matched to a gene: 2. The CDR3 runs to 15 residues. The CDR3 is CASSLGLAGYNEQFF. The CDR3 bases are TGTGCCAGCAGCTTGGGTCTAGCGGGGTACAATGAGCAGTTCTTC.

This sequence joins TRBV30 and TRBJ2-7, with D possibly TRBD2 on 6 matching bases. This CDR3 has 11 amino acids. V gave up 3 bases and J gave up 9 bases, with 12 bases separating them. The V gene's germline CDR1 is GTSNPN and CDR2 SVGIG (reference sequence). CDR3 amino acids: CAWRRGNSQYF. The CDR3 DNA reads TGTGCCTGGAGGCGGGGAAACTCGCAGTACTTC.

The chain joins TRBV19 to TRBJ2-3, with D possibly being TRBD2 (6 bases). The CDR3 length is 17 residues. V dropped 3 bases and J dropped 0 bases, with 16 bases sitting between them. CDR1 and CDR2 (germline): LNHDA, SQIVND (reference sequence). The CDR3 DNA sequence: TGTGCCAGTAGTATCCCCTCTGGAGGGTATAGCACAGATACGCAGTATTTT. The encoded protein is CASSIPSGGYSTDTQYF.

The chain combines TRBV4-1 with TRBJ1-3, with D perhaps matching TRBD1 (6 bases). Trimming took off 3 bases at V and 2 bases at J, with 11 bases between the two ends. Per germline, CDR1 MGHRA and CDR2 YSYEKL. CDR3 length equals 15 residues. The CDR3 DNA follows: TGCGCCAGCAGCCACGCAGGGGCTGCTGGAAACACCATATATTTT. Its protein is CASSHAGAAGNTIYF.

The V gene is TRBV15, the J gene TRBJ1-5, with no clear D. CDR3 length equals 14 residues. Trimming cost V 1 base and J 6 bases, with 10 bases left between them. Germline V lookup: CDR1 LNHNV, CDR2 YYDKDF (reference sequence). CDR3 coding DNA: TGTGCCACCAGCAGAGCGGGTAAGAGTCAGCCCCAGCATTTT. It codes for CATSRAGKSQPQHF.

This chain connects TRBV6-5 to TRBJ1-5; a weak D match, TRBD1 (6 bases). Between the trimmed V and J ends, which lost 6 bases and 4 bases, there was a span of 13 bases. Germline CDR1 and CDR2: MNHEY and SVGAGI. The CDR3 spans 14 residues. CDR3 region: CASRQGPGNQPQHF. In nucleotides, the CDR3 is TGTGCCAGCAGACAGGGCCCCGGGAATCAGCCCCAGCATTTT.

The chain combines TRBV28 with TRBJ1-2; a weak D match, TRBD1 (6 bases). The CDR3 length is 16 residues. CDR1 MDHEN and CDR2 SYDVKM come from the germline V gene. V was clipped by 5 bases and J by 1 base, with 17 bases between them. CDR3 in amino acids: CASSAWTEPVNYGYTF. In nucleotides, the CDR3 is TGTGCCAGCAGTGCCTGGACAGAGCCGGTTAACTATGGCTACACCTTC.

This chain links TRBV6-1 with TRBJ2-7; a weak D match, TRBD2 (5 bases). The CDR3 has 13 residues. In germline, CDR1 is MNHNS, CDR2 SASEGT. V shed 0 bases and J shed 7 bases, with 10 bases lying between them. CDR3 coding DNA: TGTGCCAGCAGTGAAGCGCCCGGGATTGAGCAGTACTTC. This translates into CASSEAPGIEQYF.

The chain carries TRBV4-1 and TRBJ2-7, with TRBD1 matching 9 bases. The germline V gene encodes CDR1 MGHRA and CDR2 YSYEKL. The V segment lost 8 bases and the J segment 4 bases; nucleotides outside the gene matches: 6. The CDR3 sequence is 13 residues long. In DNA form, the CDR3 reads TGCGCCAGCTCACGGGACAGGGATTACGAGCAGTACTTC. This translates into CASSRDRDYEQYF.

The chain carries TRBV7-6 and TRBJ2-5; 13 bases are shared with TRBD2. The junction had 1 base not matched to a gene; V was cut back by 1 base and J by 5 bases. There are 15 residues in the CDR3. Germline V gene lookup returns CDR1 SGHVS and CDR2 FNYEAQ. CDR3 DNA: TGTGCCAGCAGCTTAGGGACTAGCGGGAGTGAGACCCAGTACTTC. It specifies CASSLGTSGSETQYF.

This rearrangement joins TRBV30 to TRBJ2-7; unclear D gene. Between the trimmed V and J ends, which lost 1 base and 3 bases, there was a span of 13 bases. The germline V gene has CDR1 GTSNPN and CDR2 SVGIG (reference sequence). The CDR3 loop spans 14 amino acids. The DNA for the CDR3 is TGTGCCTGGAGTGGGGCAACTCTTTTCTACGAGCAGTACTTC. Translated: CAWSGATLFYEQYF.

The chain joins TRBV4-1 to TRBJ1-5; 7 bases match TRBD1. After removal of 1 base from V and 5 bases from J, the junction contained 8 bases not matched to a gene. The CDR3 contains 16 residues. The germline CDR1 and CDR2 sequences are MGHRA and YSYEKL. The CDR3 sequence: CASSQGTRTGDQPQHF. CDR3 nucleotides: TGCGCCAGCAGCCAAGGTACTAGGACAGGCGATCAGCCCCAGCATTTT.

This chain links TRBV18 with TRBJ2-1, with 7 bases fitting TRBD2. In germline, CDR1 is KGHSH, CDR2 LQKENI. V lost 8 bases, J lost 5 bases, and 9 bases stayed unmatched. This CDR3 is built from 14 residues. CDR3 coding DNA: TGTGCCAGCAAACAGAACGCGGGGGACAATGAGCAGTTCTTC. Translated, it gives CASKQNAGDNEQFF.